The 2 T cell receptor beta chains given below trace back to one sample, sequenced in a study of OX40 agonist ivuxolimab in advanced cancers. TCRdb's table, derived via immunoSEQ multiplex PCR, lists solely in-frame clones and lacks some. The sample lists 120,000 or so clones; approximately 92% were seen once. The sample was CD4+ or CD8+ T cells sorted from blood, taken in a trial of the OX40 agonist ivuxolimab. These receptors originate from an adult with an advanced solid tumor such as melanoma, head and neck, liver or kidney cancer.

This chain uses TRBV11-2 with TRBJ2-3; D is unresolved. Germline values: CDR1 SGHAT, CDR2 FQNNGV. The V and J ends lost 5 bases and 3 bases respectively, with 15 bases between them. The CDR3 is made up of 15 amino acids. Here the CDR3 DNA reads TGTGCCAGCAGCGTACACTCCGCAATTACAGATACGCAGTATTTT. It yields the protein CASSVHSAITDTQYF. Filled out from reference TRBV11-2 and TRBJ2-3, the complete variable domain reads EAGVAQSPRYKIIEKRQSVAFWCNPISGHATLYWYQQILGQGPKLLIQFQNNGVVDDSQLPKDRFSAERLKGVDSTLKIQPAKLEDSAVYLCASSVHSAITDTQYFGPGTRLTVL.

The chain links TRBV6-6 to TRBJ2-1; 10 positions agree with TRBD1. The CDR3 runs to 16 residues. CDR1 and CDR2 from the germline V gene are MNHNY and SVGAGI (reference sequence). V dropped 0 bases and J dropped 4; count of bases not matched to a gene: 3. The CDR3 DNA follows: TGTGCCAGCAGTTACTCTGGGGACAGGGGATACAATGAGCAGTTCTTC. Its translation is CASSYSGDRGYNEQFF.